One and the same sample provided the 25 T cell receptor beta chains below, sequenced in a study of T cells after posttransplantation cyclophosphamide. Control samples came 1 year after myeloablative marrow transplants with methotrexate plus calcineurin inhibitor. Sequenced by immunoSEQ multiplex PCR; TCRdb stores in-frame clones only, minus some. This sample has about 22,000 clones, with 89% found just once. Sequencing used PBMCs, obtained after an allogeneic stem cell transplant with a calcineurin inhibitor and methotrexate. Source of these receptors: a female patient in her 50s who received an allogeneic stem cell transplant from an unrelated donor, was CMV-positive, and had chronic GVHD only. Some T cells may be transferred from the graft donor.

The rearrangement uses TRBV18 and TRBJ2-5, with D perhaps TRBD1 (7 bases). Trimming took off 6 bases at V and 3 bases at J, with 14 bases between the two ends. Germline V gene data show CDR1 as KGHSH and CDR2 as LQKENI. CDR3 length: 14 amino acids. The CDR3 spells CASSAGQNKETQYF. CDR3 nucleotides: TGTGCCAGCTCCGCGGGACAGAATAAAGAGACCCAGTACTTC.

The chain combines TRBV6-5 with TRBJ2-3, with D tentatively TRBD1 (5 bases). The germline V gene has CDR1 MNHEY and CDR2 SVGAGI. The CDR3 spans 15 residues. The ends were cut back, 0 bases at V and 7 bases at J, with 14 bases in the middle. CDR3 sequence (DNA): TGTGCCAGCAGTTACTCCACGGACCAGGGAAATACGCAGTATTTT. Translating it yields CASSYSTDQGNTQYF.

This chain links TRBV5-4 with TRBJ1-6; no clear D. Germline V gene lookup returns CDR1 SGHNT and CDR2 YYREEE (reference sequence). This CDR3 contains 15 residues. V lost 1 base, J lost 10 bases, and 15 bases lay in between. CDR3 in amino acids: CASSLLRGAGSPLHF. In DNA form, the CDR3 reads TGTGCCAGCAGCTTGTTACGGGGTGCTGGGTCACCCCTCCACTTT. Full variable domain (missing parts from reference TRBV5-4 and TRBJ1-6): ETGVTQSPTHLIKTRGQQVTLRCSSQSGHNTVSWYQQALGQGPQFIFQYYREEENGRGNFPPRFSGLQFPNYSSELNVNALELDDSALYLCASSLLRGAGSPLHFGNGTRLTVT.

The chain combines TRBV7-6 with TRBJ2-7, with D hard to call. CDR1 SGHVS and CDR2 FNYEAQ come from the germline V gene. The CDR3 length is 13 residues. Deletions cut 5 bases from V and 3 bases from J, with 11 bases between. The CDR3 region is CASSLSSGYEQYF. The CDR3 nucleotides are TGTGCCAGCAGCCTTTCCTCGGGCTACGAGCAGTACTTC.

This chain links TRBV7-2 with TRBJ1-2, with TRBD1 matching over 7 bases. The CDR3 consists of 15 residues. The V gene end was trimmed by 5 bases and the J gene end by 4 bases; junction bases not matched to a gene: 10. Germline V gives CDR1 SGHTA, CDR2 FQGNSA. The CDR3: CASSASTGIRYGYTF. The CDR3, as DNA: TGTGCCAGCAGCGCATCGACAGGGATTCGCTATGGCTACACCTTC.

The chain links TRBV29-1 to TRBJ2-7, with D perhaps matching TRBD1 (5 bases). This CDR3 is built from 12 residues. Trimming cost V 4 bases and J 3 bases, with 10 bases left between them. Germline V CDR1 and CDR2: SQVTM, ANQGSEA. The CDR3 coding sequence is TGCAGCGTTGCTCAGGGCGACTACGAGCAGTACTTC. Translating it yields CSVAQGDYEQYF.

V is TRBV28 and J is TRBJ1-2, with 7 bases lining up with TRBD1. The V segment lost 7 bases and the J segment 4 bases; nucleotides outside the gene matches: 9. The CDR3 runs to 14 residues. CDR1 MDHEN and CDR2 SYDVKM come from the germline V gene. CDR3 bases: TGTGCCAGCACCACGGGACAGCTTGTCTATGGCTACACCTTC. Translated: CASTTGQLVYGYTF.

J is TRBJ2-1 and V is TRBV4-3; 8 bases agree with TRBD1. The CDR3 extends over 15 amino acids. Germline assignment: CDR1 LGHNA and CDR2 YSLEER. With 3 bases clipped from V and 3 bases from J, the junction kept 4 bases outside the gene matches. The CDR3 protein is CASSQGTGGYNEQFF. For the CDR3, the DNA is TGCGCCAGCAGCCAGGGTACAGGGGGCTACAATGAGCAGTTCTTC.

This chain links TRBV6-1 with TRBJ2-1; 7 bases align to TRBD2. This CDR3 has 17 residues. J lost 8 bases, V lost 3 bases, and 16 bases had no gene match. Germline assignment: CDR1 MNHNS and CDR2 SASEGT. CDR3 residues: CASSDWAAGDFGDEQFF. DNA for the CDR3: TGTGCCAGCAGTGATTGGGCTGCGGGAGATTTTGGCGATGAGCAGTTCTTC.

This clone was recorded once. The chain couples TRBV4-1 to TRBJ2-1; TRBD2 matches at 12 bases. The V gene end was trimmed by 3 bases and the J gene end by 2 bases; junction bases not matched to a gene: 5. This CDR3 has 17 amino acids. Germline lookup yields CDR1 MGHRA and CDR2 YSYEKL. The CDR3 reads CASSQAGLAGPYNEQFF. As DNA, the CDR3 is TGCGCCAGCAGCCAGGCCGGACTAGCGGGGCCCTACAATGAGCAGTTCTTC.

The V and J genes are TRBV29-1 and TRBJ2-3, with D unresolved. Per the germline V gene, CDR1 is SQVTM and CDR2 is ANQGSEA. The CDR3 runs 12 residues. Trimming removed 5 bases at V and 3 bases at J, with 9 bases between. The CDR3 sequence is CSVIYLTDTQYF. Written as DNA, the CDR3 is TGCAGCGTTATCTACTTAACAGATACGCAGTATTTT.

The chain joins TRBV6-1 to TRBJ1-2; D is perhaps TRBD1 (5 bases). In germline, CDR1 is MNHNS, CDR2 SASEGT. V dropped 8 bases and J dropped 2 bases, with 12 bases sitting between them. The CDR3 sequence is 13 residues long. CDR3: CASEQELNYGYTF. CDR3 nucleotide sequence: TGTGCCAGCGAACAGGAGCTAAACTATGGCTACACCTTC.

The V gene is TRBV5-1, the J gene TRBJ2-2, with a tentative D call TRBD2 (6 bases). V lost 4 bases to trimming and J lost 6 bases, with 16 bases between them. CDR1 SGHRS and CDR2 YFSETQ come from the germline V gene. The CDR3 has 15 amino acids. CDR3 bases: TGCGCCAGCAGCGCGGGGCAGTTCGACGCCGGGGAGCTGTTTTTT. Its protein product is CASSAGQFDAGELFF.

The chain employs TRBV28 and TRBJ2-5; TRBD2 matches 13 bases. TRBJ2-7 explains the end of the DNA better; the J call may be wrong. The germline gives CDR1 MDHEN, CDR2 SYDVKM. The CDR3 runs to 17 residues. DNA for the CDR3: TGTGCCAGCAGGTTGGGGACTAGCGGGACGATCTCCTACGAGCAGTACTTC. This encodes CASRLGTSGTISYEQYF.

This rearrangement joins TRBV4-3 to TRBJ2-2, with 7 bases lining up with TRBD2. The CDR3 has 17 residues. V lost 0 bases, J lost 1 base, and 5 bases stayed unmatched. CDR1 is LGHNA, CDR2 YSLEER, per germline. The CDR3 nucleotides read TGCGCCAGCAGCCAAGAACCCCCGGGAGGGAACACCGGGGAGCTGTTTTTT. It codes for CASSQEPPGGNTGELFF.

The chain has TRBV13 and TRBJ1-1, with TRBD1 identical over 7 bases. Germline trimming cut 1 base from V and 7 bases from J; bases unmatched to any gene: 12. CDR3 length: 16 amino acids. Germline CDR1 PRHDT, CDR2 FYEKMQ (reference sequence). CDR3 DNA sequence: TGTGCCAGCAGCTTAGTGATGCTCAGACAGGGCGGTGAAGCTTTCTTT. This codes for CASSLVMLRQGGEAFF. Supplemented by reference TRBV13 and TRBJ1-1, the full variable domain reads AAGVIQSPRHLIKEKRETATLKCYPIPRHDTVYWYQQGPGQDPQFLISFYEKMQSDKGSIPDRFSAQQFSDYHSELNMSSLELGDSALYFCASSLVMLRQGGEAFFGQGTRLTVV.

The V call is TRBV7-9, the J call TRBJ2-1; D is perhaps TRBD1 (6 bases). The CDR3 contains 14 residues. Germline CDR1 is SEHNR and CDR2 is FQNEAQ (reference sequence). Trimming took 4 bases from V and 5 from J, leaving 12 bases between them. In DNA form, the CDR3 reads TGTGCCAGCAGCTCCCGACAGGCCGACAATGAGCAGTTCTTC. Encoded protein: CASSSRQADNEQFF.

This rearrangement joins TRBV5-1 to TRBJ2-2; 11 bases map to TRBD2. The CDR3 covers 17 residues. The germline V gene has CDR1 SGHRS and CDR2 YFSETQ. The trim removed 5 bases at V and 2 bases at J, leaving 8 bases unmatched. CDR3 sequence: CASRSTSGTVNTGELFF. DNA of the CDR3: TGCGCCAGCAGGTCGACTAGCGGGACCGTCAACACCGGGGAGCTGTTTTTT.

The V and J genes are TRBV18 and TRBJ2-7; 7 nucleotides agree with TRBD2. Germline CDR1 and CDR2: KGHSH and LQKENI. J gave up 5 bases and V 6 bases, and 4 bases lay outside the gene matches. CDR3 size: 12 residues. CDR3 DNA: TGTGCCAGCTCTCCCGGGACTAACGAGCAGTACTTC. Its protein product is CASSPGTNEQYF.

V gene TRBV28 combines with J gene TRBJ2-1, with 8 bases lining up with TRBD2. V lost 1 base, J lost 9 bases, and 11 bases stayed unmatched. From germline, CDR1 is MDHEN and CDR2 SYDVKM. The CDR3 covers 16 residues. DNA of the CDR3: TGTGCCAGCAGTTTATTTGGGACTAGGCTGTCACTTGAGCAGTTCTTC. Translation: CASSLFGTRLSLEQFF.

This chain uses TRBV11-1 with TRBJ2-2; TRBD2 agrees at 13 bases. V lost 5 bases to trimming and J lost 2 bases; unmatched junction nucleotides: 8. Germline loops: CDR1 SGHAT, CDR2 FQDESV (reference sequence). This CDR3 has 18 amino acids. CDR3 loop: CASSGRTSGRPNTGELFF. CDR3 bases: TGTGCCAGCAGCGGCCGGACTAGCGGGAGACCTAACACCGGGGAGCTGTTTTTT.

The gene calls are TRBV5-1 and TRBJ2-1; 12 bases agree with TRBD2. Losses at the gene ends were 1 base for V and 4 bases for J; bases not matched to a gene: 0. In germline, CDR1 is SGHRS, CDR2 YFSETQ. The CDR3 consists of 15 residues. In DNA form, the CDR3 reads TGCGCCAGCAGCTTGACTAGCGGGGGGTACAATGAGCAGTTCTTC. Its translation is CASSLTSGGYNEQFF. The full variable domain, with the rest looked up from reference TRBV5-1 and TRBJ2-1, is KAGVTQTPRYLIKTRGQQVTLSCSPISGHRSVSWYQQTPGQGLQFLFEYFSETQRNKGNFPGRFSGRQFSNSRSEMNVSTLELGDSALYLCASSLTSGGYNEQFFGPGTRLTVL.

The rearrangement joins TRBV9 to TRBJ2-1; 9 bases fit TRBD2. J was trimmed by 0 bases and V by 2 bases; bases with no gene match: 3. The CDR3 has 16 amino acids. In germline, CDR1 is SGDLS, CDR2 YYNGEE. The CDR3 reads CASSVFSGSSYNEQFF. The CDR3 coding sequence is TGTGCCAGCAGCGTCTTTAGCGGGAGCTCCTACAATGAGCAGTTCTTC.

The genes are TRBV19 and TRBJ2-1; D might be TRBD2 (6 bases). Germline V CDR1 and CDR2: LNHDA, SQIVND (reference sequence). The V gene lost 0 bases and the J gene lost 6 bases, with 9 bases spanning the gap. The CDR3 length is 14 residues. CDR3 sequence: CASSIDGTSNEQFF. The CDR3 nucleotides are TGTGCCAGTAGTATAGACGGGACTTCCAATGAGCAGTTCTTC. The complete variable domain, with remaining parts taken from reference TRBV19 and TRBJ2-1, reads DGGITQSPKYLFRKEGQNVTLSCEQNLNHDAMYWYRQDPGQGLRLIYYSQIVNDFQKGDIAEGYSVSREKKESFPLTVTSAQKNPTAFYLCASSIDGTSNEQFFGPGTRLTVL.

In DNA, the CDR3 is TGTGCCAGCAGCCTAGGACTAGCGGAAGTCTACGAGCAGTACTTC. Its translation is CASSLGLAEVYEQYF. This sequence joins TRBV6-5 and TRBJ2-7; 10 nucleotides agree with TRBD2. The CDR3 runs to 15 residues. Germline CDR1 and CDR2: MNHEY and SVGAGI. J gave up 3 bases and V 6 bases, and 8 bases lay outside the gene matches.